This entry lists 10 T cell receptor beta chains sequenced from one sample in a study of T-cell memory formation after mild COVID-19. MiXCR was run by TCRdb on the 5' RACE reads, yielding one entry per CDR3 protein. The table shows 25,000 to 35,000 distinct CDR3 sequences, with roughly 7.4% occurring only once. The source material was PBMCs or a T cell subset sorted from them (not recorded which). The receptors were gathered from an adult woman who had mild COVID-19 (a few samples of this study predate the infection). Cell type and time point are not known.

This clonotype was counted at least ten times. The chain links TRBV2 to TRBJ1-4, with a weak D call TRBD1 (6 bases). V shed 6 bases and J shed 8 bases, with 19 bases lying between them. CDR3 length: 15 residues. Germline-derived CDR1 and CDR2 are SNHLY and FYNNEI. CDR3 nucleotide sequence: TGTGCCAGCAGGACGAACAGGGCAATAGGGGAAAAACTGTTTTTT. Protein product: CASRTNRAIGEKLFF.

This clonotype is medium-sized by share. The CDR3 region has the DNA TGTGCCAGCAGCTTAAACAAGGCTGGCACAGATACGCAGTATTTT. Amino acids: CASSLNKAGTDTQYF. This sequence joins TRBV7-2 and TRBJ2-3; no definite D call. CDR3 length: 15 amino acids. V was pared by 2 bases and J by 1 base, with 10 bases between. The germline CDR1 and CDR2 sequences are SGHTA and FQGNSA.

This clonotype showed up many times. The CDR3 sequence: CASSLLHDMGATNEKLFF. The CDR3 DNA is TGTGCCAGCAGCTTGCTCCACGACATGGGCGCAACTAATGAAAAACTGTTTTTT. The chain joins TRBV5-6 to TRBJ1-4, with D unresolved. The V gene lost 1 base and the J gene lost 0 bases, with 16 bases spanning the gap. Germline V gene lookup returns CDR1 SGHDT and CDR2 YYEEEE. The CDR3 has 18 amino acids.

This clonotype was seen repeatedly, ten times or more. The rearrangement uses TRBV14 and TRBJ2-7; the D gene could be TRBD1 or TRBD2 (5 bases each). This CDR3 is 14 amino acids long. Germline-derived CDR1 and CDR2 are SGHDN and FVKESK. Trimming took 4 bases from V and 13 from J, leaving 23 bases between them. CDR3 coding DNA: TGTGCCAGCAGCCCCTATGGGACCTCTAGCCCGCCCTACTTC. Its translation: CASSPYGTSSPPYF.

This clonotype was detected a few times. The chain uses TRBV6-2 or TRBV6-3 and TRBJ1-5; perhaps TRBD1 as D (6 bases). This CDR3 comprises 14 residues. The V gene's germline CDR1 is MNHEY and CDR2 SVGEGT. V dropped 5 bases and J dropped 2 bases, with 10 bases sitting between them. CDR3 in amino acids: CASSAGAGNQPQHF. The CDR3 DNA reads as TGTGCCAGCAGTGCAGGGGCAGGCAATCAGCCCCAGCATTTT.

This clonotype has at least ten counts. The gene calls are TRBV21-1 and TRBJ1-2. TRBV21-1 is given as a pseudogene. This CDR3 region has 12 residues. CDR3 sequence (DNA): TGTGCCAGCAACACAGGGGTCTATGGCTACACCTTC. It specifies CASNTGVYGYTF.

This clonotype has at least ten counts. The chain links TRBV20-1 to TRBJ2-7, with 13 bases matching TRBD2. Unmatched junction bases numbered 5, after V lost 2 bases and J lost 1 base. CDR1 and CDR2 from the germline V gene are DFQATT and SNEGSKA (reference sequence). The length of the CDR3 is 16 residues. The CDR3 region has the DNA TGCAGTGCTAGATCCTGGACTAGCGGGAGATCCTACGAGCAGTACTTC. Its protein product is CSARSWTSGRSYEQYF.

By share, this clonotype ranks as medium-sized. This sequence joins TRBV4-3 and TRBJ2-1; 12 bases map to TRBD2. Germline CDR1 LGHNA, CDR2 YSLEER. J lost 14 bases, V lost 0 bases, and 5 bases had no gene match. The CDR3 covers 14 residues. DNA of the CDR3: TGCGCCAGCAGCCAAGATCAGACTAGCGGGAGTAAGTTCTTC. This sequence encodes CASSQDQTSGSKFF.

This clonotype was found many times. The chain is built from TRBV23-1 and TRBJ1-4, with TRBD1 as a possible D gene (5 bases). TRBV23-1 is an ORF, and what it does is uncertain. The CDR3 is 17 amino acids. Trimming removed 0 bases from V and 0 bases from J, with 11 bases in between. CDR3: CASSQSGLLATNEKLFF. For the CDR3, the DNA is TGCGCCAGCAGTCAATCGGGGCTTCTTGCAACTAATGAAAAACTGTTTTTT.

Ten or more counts support this clonotype. The J gene is TRBJ2-7, the V gene TRBV7-4; D is ambiguous. The CDR3 runs 12 residues. V was clipped by 0 bases and J by 7 bases, with 7 bases between them. The germline gives CDR1 SGHVT, CDR2 SQSDAQ. CDR3 nucleotide sequence: TGTGCCAGCAGCTTAGCGCGACGGGAGCAGTACTTC. Translation: CASSLARREQYF. The variable domain in full, with the rest retrieved from reference TRBV7-4 and TRBJ2-7, is GAGVSQSPRYKVAKRGRDVALRCDSISGHVTLYWYRQTLGQGSEVLTYSQSDAQRDKSGRPSGRFSAERPERSVSTLKIQRTEQGDSAVYLCASSLARREQYFGPGTRLTVT.